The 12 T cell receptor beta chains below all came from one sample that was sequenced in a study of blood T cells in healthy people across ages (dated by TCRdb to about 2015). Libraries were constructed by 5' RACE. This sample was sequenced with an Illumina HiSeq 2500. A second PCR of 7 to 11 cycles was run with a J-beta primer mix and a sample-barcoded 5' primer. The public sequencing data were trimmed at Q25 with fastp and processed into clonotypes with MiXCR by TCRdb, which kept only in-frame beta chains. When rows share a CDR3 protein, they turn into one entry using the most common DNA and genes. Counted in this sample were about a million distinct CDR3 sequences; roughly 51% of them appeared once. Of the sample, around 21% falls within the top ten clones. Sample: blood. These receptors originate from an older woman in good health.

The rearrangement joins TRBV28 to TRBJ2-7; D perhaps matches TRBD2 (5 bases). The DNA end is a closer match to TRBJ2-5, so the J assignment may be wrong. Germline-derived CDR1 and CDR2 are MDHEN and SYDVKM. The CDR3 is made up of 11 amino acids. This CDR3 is CASSIEGTQYF. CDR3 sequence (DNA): TGTGCCAGCAGTATTGAGGGGACCCAGTACTTC.

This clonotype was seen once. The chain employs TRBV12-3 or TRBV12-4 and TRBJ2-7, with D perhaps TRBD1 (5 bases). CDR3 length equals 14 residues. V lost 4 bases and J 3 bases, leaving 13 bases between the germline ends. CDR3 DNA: TGTGCCAGCAGTTCAGGGTTTCGAAACTACGAGCAGTACTTC. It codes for CASSSGFRNYEQYF.

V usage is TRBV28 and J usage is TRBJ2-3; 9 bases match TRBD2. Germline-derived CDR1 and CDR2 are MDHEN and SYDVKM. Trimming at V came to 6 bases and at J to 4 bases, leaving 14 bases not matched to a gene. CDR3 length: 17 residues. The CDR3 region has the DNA TGTGCCAGCAGACGGAGGGGACTAGCCGTAGGGGCAGATACGCAGTATTTT. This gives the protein CASRRRGLAVGADTQYF.

DNA of the CDR3: TGTGCCAGCAGCACTAGCGCCTCCAGGGACAATGAGCAGTTCTTC. This encodes CASSTSASRDNEQFF. V gene TRBV9 combines with J gene TRBJ2-1, with 7 bases that match TRBD2. CDR1 is SGDLS, CDR2 YYNGEE, per germline. Germline trimming cut 4 bases from V and 5 bases from J; bases unmatched to any gene: 9. This CDR3 has 15 amino acids. The whole variable domain, remainder taken from reference TRBV9 and TRBJ2-1, is DSGVTQTPKHLITATGQRVTLRCSPRSGDLSVYWYQQSLDQGLQFLIQYYNGEERAKGNILERFSAQQFPDLHSELNLSSLELGDSALYFCASSTSASRDNEQFFGPGTRLTVL.

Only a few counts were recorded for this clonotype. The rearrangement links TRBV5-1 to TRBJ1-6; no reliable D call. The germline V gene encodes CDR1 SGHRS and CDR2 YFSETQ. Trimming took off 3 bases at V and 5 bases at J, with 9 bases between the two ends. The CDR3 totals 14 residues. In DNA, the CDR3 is TGCGCCAGCAGCTCCGGACCGGATAATTCACCCCTCCACTTT. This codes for CASSSGPDNSPLHF.

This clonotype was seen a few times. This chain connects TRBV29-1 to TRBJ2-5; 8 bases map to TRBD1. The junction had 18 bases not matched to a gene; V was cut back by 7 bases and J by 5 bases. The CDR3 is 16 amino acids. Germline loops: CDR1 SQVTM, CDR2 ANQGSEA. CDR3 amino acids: CSGRGSSQGAMETQYF. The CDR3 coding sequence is TGCAGCGGGCGAGGTTCTAGCCAGGGGGCCATGGAGACCCAGTACTTC.

DNA for the CDR3: TGTGCCAGCAGCAAAGAGTCACGTGGGACGCAGTATTTT. Its translation is CASSKESRGTQYF. The chain carries TRBV21-1 and TRBJ2-3. TRBV21-1 is a pseudogene locus. CDR3 length equals 13 residues.

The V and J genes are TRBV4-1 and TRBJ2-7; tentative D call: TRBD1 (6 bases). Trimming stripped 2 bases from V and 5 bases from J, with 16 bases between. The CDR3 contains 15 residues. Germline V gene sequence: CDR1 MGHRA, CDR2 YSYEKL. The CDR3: CASSQTATGYDEQYF. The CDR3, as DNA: TGCGCCAGCAGCCAAACCGCAACAGGGTACGACGAGCAGTACTTC.

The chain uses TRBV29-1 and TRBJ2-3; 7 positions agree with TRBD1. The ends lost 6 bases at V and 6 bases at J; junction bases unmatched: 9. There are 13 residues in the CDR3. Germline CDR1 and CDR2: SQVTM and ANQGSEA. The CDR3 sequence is CSVRTRQGDTQYF. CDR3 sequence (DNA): TGCAGCGTGAGAACCAGACAGGGTGATACGCAGTATTTT.

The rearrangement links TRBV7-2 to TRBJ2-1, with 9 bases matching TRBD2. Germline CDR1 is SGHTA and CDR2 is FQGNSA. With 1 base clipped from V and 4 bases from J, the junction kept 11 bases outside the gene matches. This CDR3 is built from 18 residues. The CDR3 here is CASSLDYFGGRDYNEQFF. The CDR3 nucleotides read TGTGCCAGCAGCTTAGATTATTTCGGCGGGAGGGATTACAATGAGCAGTTCTTC.

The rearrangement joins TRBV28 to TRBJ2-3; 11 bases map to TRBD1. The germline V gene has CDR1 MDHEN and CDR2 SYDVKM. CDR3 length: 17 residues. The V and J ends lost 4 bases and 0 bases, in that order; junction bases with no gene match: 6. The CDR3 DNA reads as TGTGCCAGCAGTTCGGACAGGGGGCGATCAAGCACAGATACGCAGTATTTT. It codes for CASSSDRGRSSTDTQYF.

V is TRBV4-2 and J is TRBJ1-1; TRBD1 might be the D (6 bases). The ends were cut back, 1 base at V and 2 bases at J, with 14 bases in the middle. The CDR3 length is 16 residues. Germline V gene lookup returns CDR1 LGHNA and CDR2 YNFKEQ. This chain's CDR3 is CASSQGRGQINTEAFF. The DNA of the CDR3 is TGTGCCAGCAGCCAAGGTCGAGGACAGATAAACACTGAAGCTTTCTTT.